This T cell receptor (beta chain) stems from a study of blood T cell repertoires in COVID-19. Background on the study: The analysed material was cDNA or gDNA that came from T cells, B-cell-depleted T cells, or PBMCs.

Per the study methods: Amplification of reference gene primers provided the estimated nucleated cell counts. Using immunoSEQ multiplex PCR, the repertoire was profiled, and TCRdb retains in-frame clones only, with some absent. Clone size and V and J calls were adopted from that table, with D and trimming inferred from the DNA. The table records approximately 36,000 clones, around 81% of them present only once. Germline V gene lookup returns CDR1 SNHLY and CDR2 FYNNEI. V was cut by 1 base and J by 3 bases, with 12 bases left in between. This CDR3 has 15 residues. The chain carries TRBV2 and TRBJ1-2; the D gene is possibly TRBD1 (5 bases). The clonotype originates from a man aged 50 to 59 with active COVID-19. Source material: peripheral blood. CDR3 in DNA: TGTGCCAGCAGTGAAGGACAGCCAAGATACTATGGCTACACCTTC. It codes for CASSEGQPRYYGYTF.